These 32 T cell receptor beta chains were all obtained from the same sample, sequenced in a study of cytomegalovirus exposure and HLA in healthy donors. The primer mix had 60 Vbeta and 13 Jbeta primers. The table came from immunoSEQ multiplex PCR; TCRdb's copy has only in-frame clones and leaves some out. The data show fewer than 250,000 clones, about 80% seen once. The sample was PBMCs. The receptors shown here come from a woman aged 45-59 years in good health and CMV-seropositive.

J is TRBJ1-1 and V is TRBV6-1; 8 nucleotides agree with TRBD1. Per the germline V gene, CDR1 is MNHNS and CDR2 is SASEGT. The CDR3 loop spans 15 amino acids. After removal of 2 bases from V and 2 bases from J, the junction contained 4 bases not matched to a gene. The DNA for the CDR3 is TGTGCCAGCAGTGAACGGACAGGGATTAACACTGAAGCTTTCTTT. Encoded protein: CASSERTGINTEAFF.

This chain uses TRBV11-2 with TRBJ2-5; 9 bases line up with TRBD2. The CDR3 sequence is 14 residues long. CDR1 and CDR2 (germline): SGHAT, FQNNGV. J was trimmed by 4 bases and V by 2 bases; bases with no gene match: 2. CDR3 region: CASSLLRGGETQYF. The CDR3 region has the DNA TGTGCCAGCAGCTTATTGCGGGGGGGAGAGACCCAGTACTTC.

This rearrangement joins TRBV2 to TRBJ2-1; possibly TRBD2 for D (6 bases). CDR1 and CDR2 from the germline V gene are SNHLY and FYNNEI. The CDR3 is 14 residues long. The V and J ends lost 3 bases and 5 bases respectively, with 11 bases between them. The CDR3 here is CASSESGGNNEQFF. CDR3 bases: TGTGCCAGCAGTGAGTCCGGGGGAAACAATGAGCAGTTCTTC.

CDR3 amino acids: CASSPGQGVAEAFF. In DNA form, the CDR3 reads TGTGCCAGCAGCCCGGGACAGGGGGTCGCTGAAGCTTTCTTT. This chain uses TRBV7-3 with TRBJ1-1; 11 nucleotides agree with TRBD1. V shed 5 bases, J shed 6 bases, and the junction held 5 bases outside the gene matches. Germline CDR1 SGHTA, CDR2 FQGTGA. The CDR3 has 14 amino acids. Looking up the rest from reference TRBV7-3 and TRBJ1-1 gives the full variable domain: GAGVSQTPSNKVTEKGKYVELRCDPISGHTALYWYRQSLGQGPEFLIYFQGTGAADDSGLPNDRFFAVRPEGSVSTLKIQRTERGDSAVYLCASSPGQGVAEAFFGQGTRLTVV.

The rearrangement links TRBV9 to TRBJ1-2, with D possibly matching TRBD1 (6 bases). Germline V CDR1 and CDR2: SGDLS, YYNGEE. The CDR3 runs 15 residues. V was trimmed by 0 bases and J by 8 bases, leaving 17 bases between them. The CDR3 DNA sequence: TGTGCCAGCAGCGTAGACCACAGGGAAAGAGTAGGCTACACCTTC. Translated, it gives CASSVDHRERVGYTF. Using reference TRBV9 and TRBJ1-2 for the parts outside the CDR3, the full variable domain is DSGVTQTPKHLITATGQRVTLRCSPRSGDLSVYWYQQSLDQGLQFLIQYYNGEERAKGNILERFSAQQFPDLHSELNLSSLELGDSALYFCASSVDHRERVGYTFGSGTRLTVV.

The gene calls are TRBV7-2 and TRBJ1-2; tentatively, D is TRBD1 (5 bases). The V gene's germline CDR1 is SGHTA and CDR2 FQGNSA. This CDR3 has 15 amino acids. V was cut by 2 bases and J by 4 bases, with 14 bases left in between. The DNA of the CDR3 is TGTGCCAGCAGCTTAAACGGGGGTGCCGGCTATGGCTACACCTTC. Translating it yields CASSLNGGAGYGYTF.

The rearrangement joins TRBV9 to TRBJ2-2; 9 positions match TRBD2. V was pared by 4 bases and J by 0 bases, with 7 bases of the junction left unmatched. Germline CDR1 is SGDLS and CDR2 is YYNGEE. CDR3 length equals 17 residues. CDR3: CASSSRSGGTNTGELFF. CDR3 DNA: TGTGCCAGCAGCTCCCGGAGCGGGGGGACGAACACCGGGGAGCTGTTTTTT.

This clone was found a few times. The chain carries TRBV4-1 and TRBJ2-6; TRBD1 matches at 9 bases. Per germline, CDR1 MGHRA and CDR2 YSYEKL. The CDR3 totals 18 residues. V trimming: 0 bases; J trimming: 3 bases; junction bases outside the gene matches: 6. Here the CDR3 reads CASSQDEQGAGGANVLTF. In DNA, the CDR3 is TGCGCCAGCAGCCAAGATGAACAGGGGGCTGGTGGGGCCAACGTCCTGACTTTC.

The CDR3 sequence: CASSLSTGEALEQYF. The CDR3, as DNA: TGTGCCAGCAGCTTGTCGACAGGGGAGGCATTAGAGCAGTACTTC. This chain joins TRBV5-4 and TRBJ2-7; TRBD1 matches 8 bases. CDR1 is SGHNT and CDR2 is YYREEE in the germline V gene (reference sequence). V dropped 1 base and J dropped 7; count of bases not matched to a gene: 10. The CDR3 is 15 residues long.

This clone was seen only a few times. The chain carries TRBV19 and TRBJ1-5; D possibly corresponds to TRBD1 (6 bases). There are 12 residues in the CDR3. The germline V gene encodes CDR1 LNHDA and CDR2 SQIVND (reference sequence). V was clipped by 8 bases and J by 5 bases, with 10 bases between them. The CDR3 DNA is TGTGCCAGTTGTACAGGGTATCAGCCCCAGCATTTT. Protein product: CASCTGYQPQHF.

The chain links TRBV7-2 to TRBJ1-1; D ambiguous. Trimming left V 1 base short and J 3 bases short, with 6 bases between. CDR1 is SGHTA, CDR2 FQGNSA, per germline. The CDR3 has 13 residues. The CDR3 here is CASSLVEDTEAFF. CDR3 DNA sequence: TGTGCCAGCAGCTTAGTGGAGGACACTGAAGCTTTCTTT.

V and J are TRBV7-8 and TRBJ2-7; TRBD1 aligns across 8 bases. Trimming at V came to 5 bases and at J to 6 bases, leaving 15 bases not matched to a gene. The CDR3 is 16 residues long. Germline CDR1 and CDR2: SGHVS and FQNEAQ. The CDR3 sequence: CASSPTTYQTGGEQYF. The DNA of the CDR3 is TGTGCCAGCAGCCCAACCACATACCAAACAGGGGGCGAGCAGTACTTC.

The J gene is TRBJ1-2, the V gene TRBV29-1; D remains ambiguous. V was cut by 7 bases and J by 3 bases, with 9 bases left in between. Germline V gene data show CDR1 as SQVTM and CDR2 as ANQGSEA. The CDR3 is made up of 11 amino acids. CDR3 DNA sequence: TGCAGCGCGCTTCGCGACTATGGCTACACCTTC. Translated: CSALRDYGYTF.

This clone was observed a single time. The V gene is TRBV5-1, the J gene TRBJ2-7, with 10 bases identical to TRBD1. This CDR3 spans 13 amino acids. The germline CDR1 and CDR2 sequences are SGHRS and YFSETQ. The V gene end was trimmed by 8 bases and the J gene end by 4 bases; junction bases not matched to a gene: 6. CDR3 DNA sequence: TGCGCCAGTGGGACAGGGGTCCGGTACGAGCAGTACTTC. This translates into CASGTGVRYEQYF.

This clone was counted between two and nine times. V usage is TRBV15 and J usage is TRBJ2-1, with TRBD1 as a possible D gene (6 bases). V was clipped by 3 bases and J by 6 bases, with 21 bases between them. Germline lookup yields CDR1 LNHNV and CDR2 YYDKDF (reference sequence). The CDR3 is 17 amino acids. CDR3 DNA sequence: TGTGCCACCAGCAGTTCTATGGGGGCCCGAGGTGGCAATGAGCAGTTCTTC. It specifies CATSSSMGARGGNEQFF.

This clone came up a few times. This chain uses TRBV19 with TRBJ1-6; D unclear. Germline values: CDR1 LNHDA, CDR2 SQIVND (reference sequence). CDR3 size: 12 residues. V was trimmed by 8 bases and J by 4 bases, leaving 6 bases between them. CDR3 amino acids: CASANYNSPLHF. Here the CDR3 DNA reads TGTGCCAGTGCGAATTATAATTCACCCCTCCACTTT.

This chain connects TRBV6-5 to TRBJ1-2; TRBD1 matches at 8 bases. The CDR3 consists of 14 residues. V was clipped by 8 bases and J by 0 bases; unmatched bases: 5. The germline gives CDR1 MNHEY, CDR2 SVGAGI. Here the CDR3 reads CASGRTGTNYGYTF. The CDR3 nucleotides read TGTGCCAGCGGGAGGACAGGGACTAACTATGGCTACACCTTC.

The rearrangement uses TRBV18 and TRBJ1-1; D gene unclear. Germline assignment: CDR1 KGHSH and CDR2 LQKENI. Between the trimmed V and J ends, which lost 2 bases and 1 base, there was a span of 8 bases. This CDR3 has 14 amino acids. This chain's CDR3 is CASSPVVGNTEAFF. The CDR3, as DNA: TGTGCCAGCTCACCAGTAGTCGGGAACACTGAAGCTTTCTTT.

The CDR3 DNA follows: TGTGCCAGCAGCTTAGACCTTGAGGGAACCTATGGCTACACCTTC. Translated, it gives CASSLDLEGTYGYTF. This chain joins TRBV7-9 and TRBJ1-2; the D is unclear. The CDR3 totals 15 residues. Deletions cut 1 base from V and 4 bases from J, with 13 bases between. Germline loops: CDR1 SEHNR, CDR2 FQNEAQ (reference sequence). Full variable domain (remainder filled in from reference TRBV7-9 and TRBJ1-2): DTGVSQNPRHKITKRGQNVTFRCDPISEHNRLYWYRQTLGQGPEFLTYFQNEAQLEKSRLLSDRFSAERPKGSFSTLEIQRTEQGDSAMYLCASSLDLEGTYGYTFGSGTRLTVV.

The chain uses TRBV15 and TRBJ1-5; D is perhaps TRBD1 (5 bases). From germline, CDR1 is LNHNV and CDR2 YYDKDF (reference sequence). The germline V and J ends were trimmed by 6 bases and 3 bases, with 12 bases remaining between them. The CDR3 is made up of 14 amino acids. The CDR3 sequence is CATRGGQINQPQHF. The DNA for the CDR3 is TGTGCCACCAGGGGCGGACAAATCAATCAGCCCCAGCATTTT.

This chain connects TRBV5-4 to TRBJ1-1; a weak D match, TRBD1 (6 bases). CDR1 is SGHNT, CDR2 YYREEE, per germline (reference sequence). V was trimmed by 5 bases and J by 0 bases, leaving 14 bases between them. This CDR3 has 15 amino acids. CDR3 sequence reads: CASRTLQGMNTEAFF. The CDR3 DNA is TGTGCCAGCAGAACCCTGCAGGGGATGAACACTGAAGCTTTCTTT.

This chain joins TRBV4-2 and TRBJ2-1; 8 nucleotides line up with TRBD2. Looked up from germline, CDR1 is LGHNA and CDR2 is YNFKEQ. With V trimmed by 1 base and J by 0 bases, 8 bases remained unmatched. This CDR3 contains 18 residues. CDR3 protein: CASSQGTSRVSSYNEQFF. The DNA of the CDR3 is TGTGCCAGCAGCCAAGGGACTAGCCGAGTGAGCTCCTACAATGAGCAGTTCTTC.

The chain has TRBV5-6 and TRBJ2-7, with D possibly being TRBD2 (6 bases). The germline gives CDR1 SGHDT, CDR2 YYEEEE. The CDR3 is 14 amino acids. The V and J ends lost 2 bases and 2 bases respectively, with 11 bases between them. This CDR3 reads CASSLYRTTYEQYF. The CDR3 DNA follows: TGTGCCAGCAGCTTATACAGGACTACCTACGAGCAGTACTTC. Full variable domain (missing parts from reference TRBV5-6 and TRBJ2-7): DAGVTQSPTHLIKTRGQQVTLRCSPKSGHDTVSWYQQALGQGPQFIFQYYEEEERQRGNFPDRFSGHQFPNYSSELNVNALLLGDSALYLCASSLYRTTYEQYFGPGTRLTVT.

The chain recombines TRBV19 with TRBJ2-7; a possible D gene is TRBD1 (6 bases). Trimming took 1 base from V and 5 from J, leaving 6 bases between them. The CDR3 contains 12 residues. Germline V gene data show CDR1 as LNHDA and CDR2 as SQIVND (reference sequence). CDR3 in amino acids: CASSIGQDEQYF. CDR3 DNA: TGTGCCAGTAGTATAGGACAGGACGAGCAGTACTTC.

The V gene is TRBV12-5, the J gene TRBJ2-7; 8 bases are shared with TRBD1. The CDR3 extends over 15 amino acids. CDR1 is LGHNT and CDR2 is FRNRAP in the germline V gene. J was trimmed by 5 bases and V by 4 bases; bases with no gene match: 10. CDR3 region: CASGSLWTGYNEQYF. CDR3 coding DNA: TGTGCTAGTGGTTCCCTCTGGACAGGGTATAACGAGCAGTACTTC.

This chain links TRBV6-4 with TRBJ2-1, with 13 bases lining up with TRBD2. The germline V gene encodes CDR1 MRHNA and CDR2 SNTAGT. The ends lost 3 bases at V and 6 bases at J; junction bases unmatched: 5. This CDR3 spans 16 amino acids. CDR3 in DNA: TGTGCCAGCAGTGAGAATGGACTAGCGGGGGCCAATGAGCAGTTCTTC. Translation gives CASSENGLAGANEQFF.

This chain links TRBV28 with TRBJ1-1; 9 bases agree with TRBD1. The length of the CDR3 is 17 residues. Germline V lookup: CDR1 MDHEN, CDR2 SYDVKM. The V gene end was trimmed by 5 bases and the J gene end by 4 bases; junction bases not matched to a gene: 14. DNA of the CDR3: TGTGCCAGCAGTGCTACCCGCTCCACAGGGGGCTCCACTGAAGCTTTCTTT. This codes for CASSATRSTGGSTEAFF.

CDR3 nucleotide sequence: TGTGCCAGCTCCCGCGGACAAGAGAACACTGAAGCTTTCTTT. Amino acids: CASSRGQENTEAFF. The chain joins TRBV18 to TRBJ1-1, with D possibly matching TRBD1 (5 bases). Germline CDR1 is KGHSH and CDR2 is LQKENI. CDR3 length: 14 residues. The ends were cut back, 6 bases at V and 1 base at J, with 12 bases in the middle.

The rearrangement uses TRBV4-2 and TRBJ2-3, with 8 bases matching TRBD2. Germline-derived CDR1 and CDR2 are LGHNA and YNFKEQ. This CDR3 spans 18 amino acids. Trimming at V came to 4 bases and at J to 4 bases, leaving 16 bases not matched to a gene. CDR3 region: CASSLPNSPAGESDTQYF. In DNA form, the CDR3 reads TGTGCCAGCAGCCTCCCCAACAGCCCAGCGGGGGAATCAGATACGCAGTATTTT.

In this sample, this clone turned up a few times. The chain combines TRBV6-5 with TRBJ2-7; 7 bases agree with TRBD1. The CDR3 extends over 13 amino acids. With V trimmed by 6 bases and J by 5 bases, 7 bases remained unmatched. CDR1 and CDR2 from the germline V gene are MNHEY and SVGAGI. The CDR3 DNA reads TGTGCCAGCAGACTTACGACAGGGAACGAGCAGTACTTC. Translated, it gives CASRLTTGNEQYF.

This clone has only one observation. The chain uses TRBV4-1 and TRBJ2-3, with a weak D call TRBD1 (6 bases). V was clipped by 4 bases and J by 2 bases, with 10 bases between them. CDR3 length: 14 amino acids. Germline CDR1 and CDR2: MGHRA and YSYEKL. CDR3 sequence (DNA): TGCGCCAGCAGCCCGGGACATACCACAGATACGCAGTATTTT. Residues: CASSPGHTTDTQYF.

This rearrangement joins TRBV6-5 to TRBJ2-2, with 7 bases fitting TRBD2. The germline V gene encodes CDR1 MNHEY and CDR2 SVGAGI. The CDR3 is 14 residues long. The junction had 6 bases not matched to a gene; V was cut back by 8 bases and J by 3 bases. The CDR3 DNA reads as TGTGCCAGCGATGGGGGGGGAGACACCGGGGAGCTGTTTTTT. Protein: CASDGGGDTGELFF.